This section outlines one TCR beta chain sequence together with its context. As yet, its antigen is unknown. This sample was included in a study of cytomegalovirus exposure and HLA in healthy donors. Study-level findings and limits: Several top significant clusters appeared, in a later analysis, to be linked to common viral pathogens. The dataset shows that most TCR sequences were rare, while some public TCRs occurred in many donors. With DRB1 most and HLA-C fewest, TCR association rates differed between HLA loci in a later analysis. As confirmed in vitro, a few CMV-associated chains were specific for CMV antigens.

Trimming cost V 1 base and J 6 bases, with 13 bases left between them. Germline CDR1 is SGHRS and CDR2 is YFSETQ. This CDR3 is built from 15 residues. PCR was performed using 60 Vbeta and 13 Jbeta primers. Profiled with immunoSEQ multiplex PCR; TCRdb holds only in-frame clones, not every one. This table holds about 140,000 clones, approximately 80% found once. The TCR was taken from a man aged 45 to 65 in good health and CMV-seronegative. V is TRBV5-1 and J is TRBJ2-2; D is perhaps TRBD1 (5 bases). What was sequenced was PBMCs. The CDR3 DNA sequence: TGCGCCAGCAGCTTGAACGCCCAGGGCGCCGGGGAGCTGTTTTTT. Its translation: CASSLNAQGAGELFF.